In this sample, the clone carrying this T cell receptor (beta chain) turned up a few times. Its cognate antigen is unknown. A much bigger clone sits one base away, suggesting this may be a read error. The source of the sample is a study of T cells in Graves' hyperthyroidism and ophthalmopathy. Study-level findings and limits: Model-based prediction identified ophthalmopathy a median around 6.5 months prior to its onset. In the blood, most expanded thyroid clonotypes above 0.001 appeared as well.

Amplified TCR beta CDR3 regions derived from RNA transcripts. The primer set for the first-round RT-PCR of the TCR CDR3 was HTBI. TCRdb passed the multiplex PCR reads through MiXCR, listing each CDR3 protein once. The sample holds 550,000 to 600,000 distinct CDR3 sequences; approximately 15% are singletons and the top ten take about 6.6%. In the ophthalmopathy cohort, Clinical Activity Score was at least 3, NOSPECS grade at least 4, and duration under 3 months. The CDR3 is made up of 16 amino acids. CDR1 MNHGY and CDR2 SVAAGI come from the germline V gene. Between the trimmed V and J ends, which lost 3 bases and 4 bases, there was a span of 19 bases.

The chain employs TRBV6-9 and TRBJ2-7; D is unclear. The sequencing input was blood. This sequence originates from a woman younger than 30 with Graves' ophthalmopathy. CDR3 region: CASSYNWWTESYEQYF. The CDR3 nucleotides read TGTGCCAGCAGTTACAACTGGTGGACGGAGAGTTACGAGCAGTACTTC.